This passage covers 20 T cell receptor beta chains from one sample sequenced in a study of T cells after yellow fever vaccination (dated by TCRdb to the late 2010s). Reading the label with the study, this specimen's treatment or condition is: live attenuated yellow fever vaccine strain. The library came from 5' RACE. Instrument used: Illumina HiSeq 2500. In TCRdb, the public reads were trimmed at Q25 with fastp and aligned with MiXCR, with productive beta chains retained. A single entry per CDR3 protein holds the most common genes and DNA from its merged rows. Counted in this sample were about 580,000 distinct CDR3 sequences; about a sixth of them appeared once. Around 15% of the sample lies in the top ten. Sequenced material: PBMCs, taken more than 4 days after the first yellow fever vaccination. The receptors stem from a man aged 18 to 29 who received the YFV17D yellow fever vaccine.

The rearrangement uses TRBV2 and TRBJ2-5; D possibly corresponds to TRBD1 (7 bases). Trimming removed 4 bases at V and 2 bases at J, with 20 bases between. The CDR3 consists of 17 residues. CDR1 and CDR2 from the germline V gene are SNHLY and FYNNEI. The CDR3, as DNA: TGTGCCAGCAGTGCCTCCCCCGCGGCAGGGGGGCAAGAGACCCAGTACTTC. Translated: CASSASPAAGGQETQYF.

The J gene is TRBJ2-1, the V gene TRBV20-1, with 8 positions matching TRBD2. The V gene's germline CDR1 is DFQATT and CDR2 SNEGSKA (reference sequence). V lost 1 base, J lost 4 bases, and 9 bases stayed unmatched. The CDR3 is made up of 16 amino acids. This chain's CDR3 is CSARVIIAGSYNEQFF. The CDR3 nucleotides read TGCAGTGCTAGAGTCATTATAGCGGGGTCTTACAATGAGCAGTTCTTC.

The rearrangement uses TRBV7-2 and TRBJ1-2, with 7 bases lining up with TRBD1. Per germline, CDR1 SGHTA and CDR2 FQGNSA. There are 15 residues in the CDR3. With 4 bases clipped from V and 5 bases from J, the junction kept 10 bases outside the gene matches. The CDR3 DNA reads TGTGCCAGCAGCTGGCGGGGACAGACCGATTATGGCTACACCTTC. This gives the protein CASSWRGQTDYGYTF.

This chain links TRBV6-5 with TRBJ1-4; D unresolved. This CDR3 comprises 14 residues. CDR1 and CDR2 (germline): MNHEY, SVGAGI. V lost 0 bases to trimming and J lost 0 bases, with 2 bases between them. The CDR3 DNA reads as TGTGCCAGCAGTTACTCCTCAACTAATGAAAAACTGTTTTTT. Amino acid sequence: CASSYSSTNEKLFF.

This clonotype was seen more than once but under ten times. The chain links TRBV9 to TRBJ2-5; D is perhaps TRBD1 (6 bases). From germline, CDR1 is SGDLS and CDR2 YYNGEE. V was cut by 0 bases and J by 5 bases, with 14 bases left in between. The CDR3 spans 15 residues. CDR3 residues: CASSVDSGRGETQYF. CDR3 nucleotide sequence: TGTGCCAGCAGCGTAGACTCGGGCAGGGGTGAGACCCAGTACTTC.

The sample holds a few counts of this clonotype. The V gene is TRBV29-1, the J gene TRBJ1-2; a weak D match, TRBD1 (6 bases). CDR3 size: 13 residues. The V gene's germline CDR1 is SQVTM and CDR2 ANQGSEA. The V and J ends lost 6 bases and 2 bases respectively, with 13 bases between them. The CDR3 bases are TGCAGCGTCGCCGGGGGCTTGAACTATGGCTACACCTTC. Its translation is CSVAGGLNYGYTF. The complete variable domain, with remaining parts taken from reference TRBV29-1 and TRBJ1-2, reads SAVISQKPSRDICQRGTSLTIQCQVDSQVTMMFWYRQQPGQSLTLIATANQGSEATYESGFVIDKFPISRPNLTFSTLTVSNMSPEDSSIYLCSVAGGLNYGYTFGSGTRLTVV.

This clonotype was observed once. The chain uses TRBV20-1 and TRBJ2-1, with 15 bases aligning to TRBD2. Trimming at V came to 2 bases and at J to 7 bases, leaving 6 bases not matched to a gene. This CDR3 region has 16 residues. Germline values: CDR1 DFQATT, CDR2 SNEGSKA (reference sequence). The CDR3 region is CSARWTSGGAKNEQFF. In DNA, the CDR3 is TGCAGTGCTAGATGGACTAGCGGGGGGGCCAAGAATGAGCAGTTCTTC.

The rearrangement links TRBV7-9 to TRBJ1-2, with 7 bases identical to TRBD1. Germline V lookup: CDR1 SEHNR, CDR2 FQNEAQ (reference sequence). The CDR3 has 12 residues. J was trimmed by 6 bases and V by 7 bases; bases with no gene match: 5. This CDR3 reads CASTGTVNGYTF. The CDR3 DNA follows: TGTGCCAGCACTGGGACAGTAAATGGCTACACCTTC.

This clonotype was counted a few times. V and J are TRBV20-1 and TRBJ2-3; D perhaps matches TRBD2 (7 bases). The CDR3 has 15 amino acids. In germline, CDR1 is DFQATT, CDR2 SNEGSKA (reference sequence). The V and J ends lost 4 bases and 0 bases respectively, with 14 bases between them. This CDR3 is CSAKGGRGSTDTQYF. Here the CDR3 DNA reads TGCAGTGCTAAGGGGGGGAGGGGTAGCACAGATACGCAGTATTTT.

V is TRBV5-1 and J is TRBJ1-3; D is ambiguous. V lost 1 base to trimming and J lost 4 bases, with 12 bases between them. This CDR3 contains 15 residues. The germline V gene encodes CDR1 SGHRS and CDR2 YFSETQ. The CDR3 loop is CASSLFLAPGNTIYF. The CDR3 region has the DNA TGCGCCAGCAGCTTGTTTTTGGCCCCGGGAAACACCATATATTTT.

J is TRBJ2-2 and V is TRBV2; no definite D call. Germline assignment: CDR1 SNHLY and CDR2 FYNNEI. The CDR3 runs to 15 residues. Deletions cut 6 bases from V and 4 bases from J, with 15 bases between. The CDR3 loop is CASSALYSGTGELFF. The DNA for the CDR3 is TGTGCCAGCAGCGCACTTTATTCGGGCACCGGGGAGCTGTTTTTT.

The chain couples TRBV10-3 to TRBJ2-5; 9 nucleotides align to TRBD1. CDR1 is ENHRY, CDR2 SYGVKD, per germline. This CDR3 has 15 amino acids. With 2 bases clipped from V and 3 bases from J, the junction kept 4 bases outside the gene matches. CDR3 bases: TGTGCCATCAGTGAGCCTAGGGACAGGGAAGAGACCCAGTACTTC. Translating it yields CAISEPRDREETQYF.

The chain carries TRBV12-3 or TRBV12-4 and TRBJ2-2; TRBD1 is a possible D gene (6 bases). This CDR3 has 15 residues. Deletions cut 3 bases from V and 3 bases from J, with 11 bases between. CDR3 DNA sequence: TGTGCCAGCAGTTTCTGGGGGCCCGACACCGGGGAGCTGTTTTTT. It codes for CASSFWGPDTGELFF.

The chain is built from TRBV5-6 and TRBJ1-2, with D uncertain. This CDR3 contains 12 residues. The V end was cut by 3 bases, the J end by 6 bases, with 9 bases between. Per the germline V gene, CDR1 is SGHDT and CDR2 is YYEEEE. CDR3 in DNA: TGTGCCAGCAGCTATAACAGAGATGGCTACACCTTC. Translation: CASSYNRDGYTF. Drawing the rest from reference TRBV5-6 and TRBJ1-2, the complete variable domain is DAGVTQSPTHLIKTRGQQVTLRCSPKSGHDTVSWYQQALGQGPQFIFQYYEEEERQRGNFPDRFSGHQFPNYSSELNVNALLLGDSALYLCASSYNRDGYTFGSGTRLTVV.

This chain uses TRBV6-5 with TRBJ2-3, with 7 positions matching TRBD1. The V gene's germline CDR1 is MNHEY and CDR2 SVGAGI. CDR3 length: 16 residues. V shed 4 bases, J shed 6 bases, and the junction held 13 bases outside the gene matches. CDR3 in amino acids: CASSSGRGYPSDTQYF. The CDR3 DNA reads TGTGCCAGCAGTTCGGGCAGGGGGTATCCCAGCGATACGCAGTATTTT.

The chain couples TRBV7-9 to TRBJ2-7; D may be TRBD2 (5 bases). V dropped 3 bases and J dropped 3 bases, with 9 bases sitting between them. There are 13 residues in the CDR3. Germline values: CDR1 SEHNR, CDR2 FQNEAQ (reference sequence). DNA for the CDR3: TGTGCCAGCAGCTTCGGGGAAAACTACGAGCAGTACTTC. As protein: CASSFGENYEQYF. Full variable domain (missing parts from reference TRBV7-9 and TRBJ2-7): DTGVSQNPRHKITKRGQNVTFRCDPISEHNRLYWYRQTLGQGPEFLTYFQNEAQLEKSRLLSDRFSAERPKGSFSTLEIQRTEQGDSAMYLCASSFGENYEQYFGPGTRLTVT.

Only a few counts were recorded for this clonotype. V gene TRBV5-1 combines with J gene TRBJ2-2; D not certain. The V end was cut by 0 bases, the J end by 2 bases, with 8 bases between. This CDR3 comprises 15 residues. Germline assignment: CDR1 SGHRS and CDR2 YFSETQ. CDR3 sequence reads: CASSLAVKNTGELFF. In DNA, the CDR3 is TGCGCCAGCAGCTTGGCGGTGAAAAACACCGGGGAGCTGTTTTTT.

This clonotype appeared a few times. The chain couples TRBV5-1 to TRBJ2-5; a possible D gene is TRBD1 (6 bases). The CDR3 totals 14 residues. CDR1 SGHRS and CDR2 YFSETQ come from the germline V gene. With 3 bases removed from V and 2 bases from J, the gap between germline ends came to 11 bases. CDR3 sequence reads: CASSWGTLQETQYF. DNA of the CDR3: TGCGCCAGCAGCTGGGGGACACTTCAAGAGACCCAGTACTTC. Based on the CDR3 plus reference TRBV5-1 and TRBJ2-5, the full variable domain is KAGVTQTPRYLIKTRGQQVTLSCSPISGHRSVSWYQQTPGQGLQFLFEYFSETQRNKGNFPGRFSGRQFSNSRSEMNVSTLELGDSALYLCASSWGTLQETQYFGPGTRLLVL.

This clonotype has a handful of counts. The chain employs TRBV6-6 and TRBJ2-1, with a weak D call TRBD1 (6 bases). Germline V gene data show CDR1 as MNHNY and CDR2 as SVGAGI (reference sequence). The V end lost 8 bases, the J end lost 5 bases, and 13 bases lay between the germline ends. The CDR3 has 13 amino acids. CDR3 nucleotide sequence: TGTGCCAGCGGGGATTACAGGGACAATGAGCAGTTCTTC. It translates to CASGDYRDNEQFF.

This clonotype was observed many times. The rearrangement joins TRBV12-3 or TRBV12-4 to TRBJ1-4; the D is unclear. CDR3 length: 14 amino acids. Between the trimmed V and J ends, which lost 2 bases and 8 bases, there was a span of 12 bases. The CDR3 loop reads CASSLRDGGEKLFF. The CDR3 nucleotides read TGTGCCAGCAGTTTAAGAGATGGCGGAGAAAAACTGTTTTTT.